The present T cell receptor beta chain was sequenced within a study of CD8+CD57+ T cells in acquired aplastic anemia. At the level of the study: Sorted CD4+ and CD8+ cell DNA averaged roughly 3 ug.

The template for TCR beta VDJ and CDR3 sequence profiling was genomic DNA. TCRdb redid the calling of the reads with MiXCR, one entry per CDR3 protein. Here the sample spans approximately 470,000 distinct CDR3 sequences, around 30% being singletons. CDR3 size: 15 residues. Trimming at V came to 5 bases and at J to 5 bases, leaving 11 bases not matched to a gene. The germline CDR1 and CDR2 sequences are LGHNA and YNFKEQ. Previously, flow cytometry had revealed CD8+CD57+ cell expansion in the patients chosen for sequencing. The chain joins TRBV4-2 to TRBJ2-5; 7 bases line up with TRBD2. The sequencing sample was made of sorted CD4+, CD8+, or CD8+CD57+ T cells (not recorded which) from PBMCs. This receptor was identified in a human donor with aplastic anemia. CDR3 loop: CASSLAAGAFETQYF. CDR3 DNA: TGTGCCAGCAGCTTGGCGGCGGGAGCTTTTGAGACCCAGTACTTC.